This T cell receptor beta chain came from a study of neurological immune-mediated disorders. As to time point: longitudinal time-point 2. The germline gives CDR1 SGHVS, CDR2 FQNEAQ. V shed 4 bases and J 2 bases; nucleotides not matched to a gene: 6. The CDR3 covers 15 residues. This clonotype was observed at least ten times. TCRdb ran MiXCR on the 5' RACE reads and lists one entry per CDR3 protein. This sample yields tens of thousands of distinct CDR3 sequences, of which about 13% are seen a single time; less than 2.5% belongs to the top ten. This rearrangement joins TRBV7-8 to TRBJ2-3; 7 bases align to TRBD2. The receptor was isolated from a woman in her 40s in good health. Sequences were obtained from PBMCs. The CDR3 spells CASSSVGGVTDTQYF. The CDR3 DNA reads TGTGCCAGCAGCTCCGTGGGGGGGGTCACAGATACGCAGTATTTT.